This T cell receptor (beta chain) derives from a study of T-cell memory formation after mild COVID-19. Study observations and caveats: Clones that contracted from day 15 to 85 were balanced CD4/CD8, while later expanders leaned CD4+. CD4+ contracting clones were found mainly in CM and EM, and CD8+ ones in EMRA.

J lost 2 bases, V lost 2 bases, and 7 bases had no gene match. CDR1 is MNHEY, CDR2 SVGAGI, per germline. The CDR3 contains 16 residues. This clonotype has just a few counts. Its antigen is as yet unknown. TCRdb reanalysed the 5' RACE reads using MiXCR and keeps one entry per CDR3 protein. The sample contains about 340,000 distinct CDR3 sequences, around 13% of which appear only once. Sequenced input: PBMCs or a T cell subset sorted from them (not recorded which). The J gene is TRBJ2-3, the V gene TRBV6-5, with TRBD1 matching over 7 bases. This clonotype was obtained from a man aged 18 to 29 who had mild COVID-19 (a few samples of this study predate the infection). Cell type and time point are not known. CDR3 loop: CASSYIPGQTTDTQYF. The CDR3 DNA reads TGTGCCAGCAGTTACATTCCGGGACAGACCACAGATACGCAGTATTTT.